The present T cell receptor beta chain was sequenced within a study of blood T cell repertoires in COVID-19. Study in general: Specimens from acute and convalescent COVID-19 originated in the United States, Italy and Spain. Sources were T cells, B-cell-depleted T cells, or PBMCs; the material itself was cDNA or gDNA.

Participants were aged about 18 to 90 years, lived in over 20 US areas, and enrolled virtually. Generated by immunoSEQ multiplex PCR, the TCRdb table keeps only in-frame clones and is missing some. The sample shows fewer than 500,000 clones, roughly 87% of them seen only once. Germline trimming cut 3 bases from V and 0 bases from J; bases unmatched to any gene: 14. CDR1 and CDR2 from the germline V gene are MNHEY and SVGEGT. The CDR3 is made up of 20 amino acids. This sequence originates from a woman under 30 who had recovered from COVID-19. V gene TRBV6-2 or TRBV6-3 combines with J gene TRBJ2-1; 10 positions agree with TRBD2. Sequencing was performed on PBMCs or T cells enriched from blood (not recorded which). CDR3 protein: CASSYPASGGLPSSYNEQFF. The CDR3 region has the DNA TGTGCCAGCAGTTATCCTGCTAGCGGGGGCCTTCCAAGCTCCTACAATGAGCAGTTCTTC.